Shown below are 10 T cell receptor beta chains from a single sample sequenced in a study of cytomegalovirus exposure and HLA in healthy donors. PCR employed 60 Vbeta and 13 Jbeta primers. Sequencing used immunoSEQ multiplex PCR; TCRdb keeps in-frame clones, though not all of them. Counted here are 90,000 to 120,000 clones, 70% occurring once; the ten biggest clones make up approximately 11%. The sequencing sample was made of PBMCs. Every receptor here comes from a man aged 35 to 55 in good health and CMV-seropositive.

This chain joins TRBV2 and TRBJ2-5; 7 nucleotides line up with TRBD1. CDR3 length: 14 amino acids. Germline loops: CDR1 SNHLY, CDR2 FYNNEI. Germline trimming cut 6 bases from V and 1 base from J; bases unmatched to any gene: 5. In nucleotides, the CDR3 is TGTGCCAGCAGGTGGGACAGCATCCAAGAGACCCAGTACTTC. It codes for CASRWDSIQETQYF.

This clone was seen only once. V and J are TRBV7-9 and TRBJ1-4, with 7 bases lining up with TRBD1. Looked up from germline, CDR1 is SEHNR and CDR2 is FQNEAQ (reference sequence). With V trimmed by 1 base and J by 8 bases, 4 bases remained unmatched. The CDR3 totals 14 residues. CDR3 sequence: CASSLEGAREKLFF. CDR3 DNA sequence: TGTGCCAGCAGCTTAGAGGGGGCGCGCGAAAAACTGTTTTTT.

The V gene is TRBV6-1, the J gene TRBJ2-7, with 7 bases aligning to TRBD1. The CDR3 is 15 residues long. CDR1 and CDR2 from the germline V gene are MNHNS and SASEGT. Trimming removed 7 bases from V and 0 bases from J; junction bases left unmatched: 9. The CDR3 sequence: CASNFQGDSSYEQYF. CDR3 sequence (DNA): TGTGCCAGCAATTTCCAGGGGGACAGCTCCTACGAGCAGTACTTC.

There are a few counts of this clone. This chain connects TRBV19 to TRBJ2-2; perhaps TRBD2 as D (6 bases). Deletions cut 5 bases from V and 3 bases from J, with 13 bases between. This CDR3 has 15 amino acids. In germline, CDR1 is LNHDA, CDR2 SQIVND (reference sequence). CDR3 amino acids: CASSPGTGDTGELFF. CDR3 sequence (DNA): TGTGCCAGTAGTCCCGGGACTGGAGACACCGGGGAGCTGTTTTTT.

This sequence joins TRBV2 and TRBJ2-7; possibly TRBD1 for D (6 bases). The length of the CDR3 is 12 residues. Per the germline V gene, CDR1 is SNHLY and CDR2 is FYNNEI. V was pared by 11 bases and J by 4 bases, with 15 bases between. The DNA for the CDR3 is TGTGCCGGCACGACAGGCATGTACGAGCAGTACTTC. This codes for CAGTTGMYEQYF.

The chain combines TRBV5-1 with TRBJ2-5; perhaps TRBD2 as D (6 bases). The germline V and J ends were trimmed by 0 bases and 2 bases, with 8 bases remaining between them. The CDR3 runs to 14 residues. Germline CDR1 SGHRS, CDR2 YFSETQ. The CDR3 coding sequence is TGCGCCAGCAGCTTGGCAGCGGGTCAAGAGACCCAGTACTTC. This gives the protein CASSLAAGQETQYF.

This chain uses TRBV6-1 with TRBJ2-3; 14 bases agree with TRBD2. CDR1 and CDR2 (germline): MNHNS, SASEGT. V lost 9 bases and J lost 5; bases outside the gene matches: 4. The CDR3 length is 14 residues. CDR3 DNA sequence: TGTGCCAGTGGACTAGCGGGAGGTGGAGATACGCAGTATTTT. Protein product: CASGLAGGGDTQYF.

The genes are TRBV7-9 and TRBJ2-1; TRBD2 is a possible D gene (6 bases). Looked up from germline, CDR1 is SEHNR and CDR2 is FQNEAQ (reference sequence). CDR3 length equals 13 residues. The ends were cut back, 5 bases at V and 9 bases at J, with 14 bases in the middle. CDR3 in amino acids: CASSPMGGSEQFF. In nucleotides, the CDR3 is TGTGCCAGCAGCCCAATGGGGGGTAGTGAGCAGTTCTTC.

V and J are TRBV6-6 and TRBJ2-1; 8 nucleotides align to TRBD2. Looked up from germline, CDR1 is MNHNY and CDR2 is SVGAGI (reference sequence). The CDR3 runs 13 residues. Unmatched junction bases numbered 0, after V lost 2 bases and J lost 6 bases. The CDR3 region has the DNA TGTGCCAGCAGTTACGGGACTAGCAATGAGCAGTTCTTC. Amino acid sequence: CASSYGTSNEQFF.

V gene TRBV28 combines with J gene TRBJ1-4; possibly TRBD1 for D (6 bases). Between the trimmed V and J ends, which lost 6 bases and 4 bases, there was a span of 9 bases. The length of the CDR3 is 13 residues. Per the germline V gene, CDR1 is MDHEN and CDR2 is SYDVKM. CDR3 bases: TGTGCCAGCAGCCGGACAGATAATGAAAAACTGTTTTTT. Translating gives CASSRTDNEKLFF.